The T cell receptor (beta chain) under discussion was sequenced for a study of response to subunit inactivated influenza vaccine listed by TCRdb under 2018. In terms of the full investigation: Deep quantitative profiling of the T cell receptor repertoire was used in the study to follow responses to a trivalent subunit inactivated influenza vaccine.

Concerning this clonotype itself: What antigen it recognizes has not been identified. No base quality information exists; no much larger clone differs at one position.

What the research found in general, with its limitations: The authors suggested that each seasonal influenza vaccination may recruit only a limited number of new T cells.

Relative to germline, V is 4 bases shorter and J is 4 bases shorter, with 11 bases between their ends. CDR3 length: 13 amino acids, cysteine to phenylalanine. Left in the record is the CDR3 DNA by itself, 39 bases read in frame from the first base. Libraries came from RT-PCR. Instrument used: Illumina HiSeq 2500. TCRdb applied fastp at Q25 and MiXCR to the public reads, then kept only in-frame beta chains. Rows matching on CDR3 protein sequence are summarized as one entry with the most common DNA and genes. Across this sample there are about 190,000 distinct CDR3 sequences, with 13% to 15% seen only once. Roughly 26% of the sample is held by the ten biggest clonotypes.

The sequencing here drew on CD8+ T cells sorted from PBMCs, taken about 5 days after vaccination. This receptor was taken from a man aged 50 to 60 who received an inactivated influenza vaccine. Donor details come from another sample of the same person, matched by shared clones. The chain couples TRBV12-3 or TRBV12-4 to TRBJ2-7; TRBD2 is possibly the D segment (6 matching bases). CDR3 region: CASSWTREYEQYF. The DNA is TGTGCCAGCAGTTGGACCCGGGAGTACGAGCAGTACTTC.